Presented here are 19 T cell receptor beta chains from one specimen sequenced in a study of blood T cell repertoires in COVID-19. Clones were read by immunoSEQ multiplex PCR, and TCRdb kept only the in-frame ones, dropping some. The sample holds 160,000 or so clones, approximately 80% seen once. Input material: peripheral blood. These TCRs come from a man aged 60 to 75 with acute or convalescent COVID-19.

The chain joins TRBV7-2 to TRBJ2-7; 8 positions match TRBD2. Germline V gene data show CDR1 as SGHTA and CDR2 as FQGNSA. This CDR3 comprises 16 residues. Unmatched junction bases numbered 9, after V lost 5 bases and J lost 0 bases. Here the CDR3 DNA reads TGTGCCAGCAGCCCCTATCTAGCGGGCAGCTCCTACGAGCAGTACTTC. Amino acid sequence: CASSPYLAGSSYEQYF.

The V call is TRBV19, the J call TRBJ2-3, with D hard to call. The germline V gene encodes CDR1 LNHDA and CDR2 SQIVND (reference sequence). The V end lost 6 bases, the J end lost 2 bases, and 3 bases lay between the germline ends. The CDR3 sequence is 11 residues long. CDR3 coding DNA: TGTGCCAGTAGCATCACAGATACGCAGTATTTT. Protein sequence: CASSITDTQYF.

The CDR3 sequence is CASSPTSTGVSQPQHF. In DNA, the CDR3 is TGTGCCAGCAGTCCCACTTCTACAGGGGTAAGCCAGCCCCAGCATTTT. The V call is TRBV27, the J call TRBJ1-5; 7 bases align to TRBD1. J gave up 7 bases and V 5 bases, and 14 bases lay outside the gene matches. The CDR3 is 16 residues long. The germline CDR1 and CDR2 sequences are MNHEY and SMNVEV (reference sequence).

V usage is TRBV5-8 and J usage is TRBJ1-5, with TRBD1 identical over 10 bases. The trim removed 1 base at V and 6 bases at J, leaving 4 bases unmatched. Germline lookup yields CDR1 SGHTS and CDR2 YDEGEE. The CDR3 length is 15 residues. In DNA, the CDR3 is TGTGCCAGCAGCTTGAACTGGGACAGGGGTCAGCCCCAGCATTTT. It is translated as CASSLNWDRGQPQHF. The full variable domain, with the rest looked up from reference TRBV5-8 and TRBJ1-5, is EAGVTQSPTHLIKTRGQQATLRCSPISGHTSVYWYQQALGLGLQFLLWYDEGEERNRGNFPPRFSGRQFPNYSSELNVNALELEDSALYLCASSLNWDRGQPQHFGDGTRLSIL.

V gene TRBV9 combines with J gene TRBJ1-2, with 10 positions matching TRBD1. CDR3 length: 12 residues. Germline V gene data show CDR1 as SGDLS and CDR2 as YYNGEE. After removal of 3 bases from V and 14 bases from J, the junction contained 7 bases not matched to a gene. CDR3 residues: CASSGDRGVQTF. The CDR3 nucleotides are TGTGCCAGCAGCGGGGACAGGGGCGTCCAGACCTTC.

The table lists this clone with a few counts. DNA for the CDR3: TGTGCCACCAGTGGTGGCGGGGGAAGCTCCTACAATGAGCAGTTCTTC. Translating gives CATSGGGGSSYNEQFF. V gene TRBV24-1 combines with J gene TRBJ2-1; 7 bases map to TRBD2. Per the germline V gene, CDR1 is KGHDR and CDR2 is SFDVKD. The CDR3 sequence is 16 residues long. V shed 5 bases, J shed 0 bases, and the junction held 6 bases outside the gene matches.

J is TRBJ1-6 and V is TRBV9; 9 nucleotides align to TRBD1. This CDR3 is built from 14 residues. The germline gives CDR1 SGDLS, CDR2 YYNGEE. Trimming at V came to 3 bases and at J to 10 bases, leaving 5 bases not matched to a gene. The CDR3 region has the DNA TGTGCCAGCAGCGAAACAGGGGGCTTCTCACCCCTCCACTTT. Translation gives CASSETGGFSPLHF.

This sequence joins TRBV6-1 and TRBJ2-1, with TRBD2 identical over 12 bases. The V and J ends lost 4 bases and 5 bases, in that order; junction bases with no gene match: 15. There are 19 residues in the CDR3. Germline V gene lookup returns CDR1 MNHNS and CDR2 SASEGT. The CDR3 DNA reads TGTGCCAGCAGTGCCTCCCTAGCGGGAGGGGCCCCGGGGGACAATGAGCAGTTCTTC. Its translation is CASSASLAGGAPGDNEQFF.

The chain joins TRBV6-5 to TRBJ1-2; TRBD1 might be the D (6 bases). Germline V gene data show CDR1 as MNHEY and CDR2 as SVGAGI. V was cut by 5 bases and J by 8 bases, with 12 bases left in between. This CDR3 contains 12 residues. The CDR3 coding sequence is TGTGCCAGCAGTAGGGGGGGCTGGGGCTACACCTTC. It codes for CASSRGGWGYTF.

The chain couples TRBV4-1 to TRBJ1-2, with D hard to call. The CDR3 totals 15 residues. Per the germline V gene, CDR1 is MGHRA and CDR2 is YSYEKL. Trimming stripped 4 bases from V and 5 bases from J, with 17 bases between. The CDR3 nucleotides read TGCGCCAGCAGCCCTGTGGCCTATGGGCATTATGGCTACACCTTC. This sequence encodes CASSPVAYGHYGYTF.

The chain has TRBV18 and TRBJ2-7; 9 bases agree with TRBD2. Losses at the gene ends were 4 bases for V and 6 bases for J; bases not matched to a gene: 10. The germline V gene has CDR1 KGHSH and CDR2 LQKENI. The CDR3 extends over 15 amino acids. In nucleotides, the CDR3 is TGTGCCAGCTCACTCCCCGGGACTAGCAGCTCCGAGCAGTACTTC. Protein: CASSLPGTSSSEQYF.

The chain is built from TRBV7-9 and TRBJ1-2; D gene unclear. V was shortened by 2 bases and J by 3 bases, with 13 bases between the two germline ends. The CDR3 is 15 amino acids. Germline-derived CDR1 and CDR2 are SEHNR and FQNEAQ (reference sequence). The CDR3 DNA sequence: TGTGCCAGCAGCTTAATTCGGGCCGGGGACTATGGCTACACCTTC. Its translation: CASSLIRAGDYGYTF.

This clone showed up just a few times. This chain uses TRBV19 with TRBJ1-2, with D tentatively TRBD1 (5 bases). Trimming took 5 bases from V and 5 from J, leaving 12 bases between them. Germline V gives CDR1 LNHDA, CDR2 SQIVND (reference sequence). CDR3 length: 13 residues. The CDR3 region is CASSYSEGYGYTF. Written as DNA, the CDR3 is TGTGCCAGTAGTTATTCGGAGGGGTATGGCTACACCTTC.

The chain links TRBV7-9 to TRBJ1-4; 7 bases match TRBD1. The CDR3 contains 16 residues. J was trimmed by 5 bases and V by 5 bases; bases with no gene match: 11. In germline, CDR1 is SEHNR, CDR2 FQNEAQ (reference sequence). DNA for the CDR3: TGTGCCAGCAGCCCACGCCCGGGACAGCTGAATGAAAAACTGTTTTTT. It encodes CASSPRPGQLNEKLFF.

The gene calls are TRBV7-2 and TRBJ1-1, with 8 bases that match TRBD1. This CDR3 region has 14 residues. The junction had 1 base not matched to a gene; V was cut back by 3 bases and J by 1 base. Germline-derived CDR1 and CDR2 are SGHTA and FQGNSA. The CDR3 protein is CASSFDRGNTEAFF. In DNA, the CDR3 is TGTGCCAGCAGCTTCGACAGGGGGAACACTGAAGCTTTCTTT.

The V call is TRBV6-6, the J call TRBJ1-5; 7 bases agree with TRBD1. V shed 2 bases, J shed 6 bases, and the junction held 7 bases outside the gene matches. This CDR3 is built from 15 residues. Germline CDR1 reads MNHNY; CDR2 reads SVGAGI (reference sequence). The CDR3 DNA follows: TGTGCCAGCAGTTACACCACCAACAGGGGTCAGCCCCAGCATTTT. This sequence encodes CASSYTTNRGQPQHF.

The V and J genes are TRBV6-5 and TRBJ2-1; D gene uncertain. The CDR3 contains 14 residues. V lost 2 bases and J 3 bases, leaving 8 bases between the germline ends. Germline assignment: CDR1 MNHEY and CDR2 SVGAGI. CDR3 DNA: TGTGCCAGCAGTTACGCCACGGGCTACAATGAGCAGTTCTTC. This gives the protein CASSYATGYNEQFF.

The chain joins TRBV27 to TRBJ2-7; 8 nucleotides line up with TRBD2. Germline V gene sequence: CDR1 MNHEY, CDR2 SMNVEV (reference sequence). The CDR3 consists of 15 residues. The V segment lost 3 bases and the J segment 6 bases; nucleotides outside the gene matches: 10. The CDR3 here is CASSLGLVGSTEQYF. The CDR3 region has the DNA TGTGCCAGCAGTTTGGGACTAGTTGGTTCCACCGAGCAGTACTTC.

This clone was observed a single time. The CDR3 bases are TGTGCCAGCGGACGGGACACTAACTACGAGCAGTACTTC. Residues: CASGRDTNYEQYF. The rearrangement uses TRBV9 and TRBJ2-7, with D possibly matching TRBD1 (6 bases). Germline values: CDR1 SGDLS, CDR2 YYNGEE. Trimming cost V 7 bases and J 3 bases, with 14 bases left between them. The CDR3 is 13 amino acids.